This passage covers 16 T cell receptor beta chains from one sample sequenced in a study of shared clonotypes between healthy human individuals. Data came from immunoSEQ multiplex PCR; TCRdb stores just in-frame clones and leaves some out. The table lists some 2 million clones, less than 95% of them singletons. CD45RO-negative, CCR7-selected cells formed the naive CD8 fraction, which excluded terminally differentiated effector memory CD45RA+ cells. Sequences were obtained from naive CD8+ T cells sorted from blood. These receptors were taken from a young man in good health.

The V call is TRBV6-5, the J call TRBJ1-1; D is unclear. CDR3 length: 14 amino acids. Trimming stripped 6 bases from V and 2 bases from J, with 13 bases between. Germline V gene sequence: CDR1 MNHEY, CDR2 SVGAGI. The CDR3 sequence: CASSPTELNTEAFF. CDR3 DNA sequence: TGTGCCAGCAGCCCCACGGAGCTTAACACTGAAGCTTTCTTT.

The rearrangement links TRBV29-1 to TRBJ2-7; the D is unclear. Trimming left V 1 base short and J 7 bases short, with 11 bases between. The germline V gene has CDR1 SQVTM and CDR2 ANQGSEA. The CDR3 extends over 12 amino acids. The CDR3 region is CSVEGILREQYF. In DNA, the CDR3 is TGCAGCGTTGAAGGGATACTACGGGAGCAGTACTTC.

In the case of this clone: Other nucleotide sequences from this sample produce the same CDR3. The chain joins TRBV4-3 to TRBJ2-5; D gene ambiguous. The CDR3 covers 13 residues. In germline, CDR1 is LGHNA, CDR2 YSLEER. V was cut by 0 bases and J by 4 bases, with 6 bases left in between. The CDR3 loop reads CASSQDILETQYF. In nucleotides, the CDR3 is TGCGCCAGCAGCCAAGATATCTTAGAGACCCAGTACTTC.

Worth noting for this clone: The sample has other DNA sequences that encode this CDR3 too. The chain employs TRBV27 and TRBJ2-7; the D gene is possibly TRBD2 (6 bases). Germline CDR1 reads MNHEY; CDR2 reads SMNVEV (reference sequence). V was cut by 0 bases and J by 3 bases, with 15 bases left in between. The CDR3 contains 16 residues. DNA for the CDR3: TGTGCCAGCAGTTTATCCGCCGGGGAGGCCGTCTACGAGCAGTACTTC. Translating gives CASSLSAGEAVYEQYF.

The chain links TRBV10-2 to TRBJ2-7; the match to TRBD2 covers 10 bases. The CDR3 extends over 14 amino acids. The V and J ends lost 6 bases and 2 bases, in that order; junction bases with no gene match: 4. Germline V gives CDR1 WSHSY, CDR2 SAAADI. CDR3 sequence reads: CASRETSGPYEQYF. The CDR3 DNA sequence: TGCGCCAGCAGAGAGACTAGCGGGCCCTACGAGCAGTACTTC.

A note on this clone: Other DNA sequences within the sample encode an identical CDR3. The V and J genes are TRBV7-3 and TRBJ1-6; D uncertain. The CDR3 contains 13 residues. V was pared by 8 bases and J by 6 bases, with 11 bases between. Per the germline V gene, CDR1 is SGHTA and CDR2 is FQGTGA. CDR3 amino acids: CASAGDPNSPLHF. CDR3 nucleotides: TGTGCCAGCGCAGGAGACCCTAATTCACCCCTCCACTTT.

The V call is TRBV9, the J call TRBJ1-2, with D possibly TRBD1 on 5 matching bases. V lost 2 bases, J lost 0 bases, and 14 bases lay in between. The CDR3 loop spans 16 amino acids. CDR1 and CDR2 from the germline V gene are SGDLS and YYNGEE. In nucleotides, the CDR3 is TGTGCCAGCAGCGTTGGGCAGAGGGGCTCTAACTATGGCTACACCTTC. This sequence encodes CASSVGQRGSNYGYTF.

The genes are TRBV27 and TRBJ2-7; D call uncertain. V was trimmed by 2 bases and J by 1 base, leaving 6 bases between them. This CDR3 has 13 amino acids. The germline CDR1 and CDR2 sequences are MNHEY and SMNVEV (reference sequence). CDR3 nucleotides: TGTGCCAGCAGTTTAGACCCATCCTACGAGCAGTACTTC. As protein: CASSLDPSYEQYF.

The DNA of the CDR3 is TGCGCCAGCAGCCACCCCGGGACAGGGGAGGATGAGCAGTTCTTC. Protein sequence: CASSHPGTGEDEQFF. This chain links TRBV4-1 with TRBJ2-1; 10 positions agree with TRBD1. The length of the CDR3 is 15 residues. The germline gives CDR1 MGHRA, CDR2 YSYEKL. With 3 bases clipped from V and 8 bases from J, the junction kept 7 bases outside the gene matches.

The rearrangement joins TRBV30 to TRBJ2-7; TRBD2 might be the D (6 bases). Trimming shortened V by 2 bases and J by 6 bases, and 17 bases separated the two germline ends. There are 14 residues in the CDR3. CDR1 is GTSNPN and CDR2 is SVGIG in the germline V gene (reference sequence). In nucleotides, the CDR3 is TGTGCCTGGAGTATTTCCTCGGGACTGGGCGAGCAGTACTTC. Protein: CAWSISSGLGEQYF.

This rearrangement joins TRBV12-5 to TRBJ2-1; possible D gene TRBD2, 6 bases. The CDR3 length is 15 residues. Germline loops: CDR1 LGHNT, CDR2 FRNRAP. Trimming removed 6 bases from V and 5 bases from J, with 17 bases in between. The CDR3 region has the DNA TGTGCTAGTGGACCCGGGAGTGGAGGGGACAATGAGCAGTTCTTC. The encoded protein is CASGPGSGGDNEQFF.

The CDR3 sequence is CACEDRGVAGELFF. The CDR3, as DNA: TGTGCCTGTGAGGACAGGGGAGTCGCCGGGGAGCTGTTTTTT. The rearrangement links TRBV30 to TRBJ2-2; 9 bases map to TRBD1. The germline V gene has CDR1 GTSNPN and CDR2 SVGIG (reference sequence). CDR3 length equals 14 residues. The trim removed 6 bases at V and 6 bases at J, leaving 8 bases unmatched.

V usage is TRBV14 and J usage is TRBJ2-7; 7 nucleotides line up with TRBD2. The germline CDR1 and CDR2 sequences are SGHDN and FVKESK. The V segment lost 0 bases and the J segment 0 bases; nucleotides outside the gene matches: 8. The CDR3 extends over 17 amino acids. The CDR3 protein is CASSQDEASGSSYEQYF. In nucleotides, the CDR3 is TGTGCCAGCAGCCAAGATGAGGCTAGCGGTTCCTCCTACGAGCAGTACTTC.

This clone was counted between two and nine times. The gene calls are TRBV9 and TRBJ1-6; a possible D gene is TRBD1 (5 bases). The ends were cut back, 4 bases at V and 8 bases at J, with 13 bases in the middle. This CDR3 is built from 14 residues. Germline lookup yields CDR1 SGDLS and CDR2 YYNGEE. The CDR3 is CASSRGVFDSPLHF. In nucleotides, the CDR3 is TGTGCCAGCAGCCGAGGGGTTTTCGATTCACCCCTCCACTTT.

The chain links TRBV10-1 to TRBJ2-7, with unresolved D. Germline CDR1 and CDR2: WNHNN and SYGVQD (reference sequence). CDR3 length: 12 residues. V was cut by 2 bases and J by 3 bases, with 5 bases left in between. CDR3 coding DNA: TGCGCCAGCAGTGAGAATTACTACGAGCAGTACTTC. Amino acids: CASSENYYEQYF.

The chain combines TRBV11-2 with TRBJ2-1; 11 bases are shared with TRBD2. V gave up 1 base and J gave up 8 bases; unmatched junction bases: 7. Germline V gene data show CDR1 as SGHAT and CDR2 as FQNNGV. The CDR3 contains 16 residues. The CDR3 loop reads CASSLGTSGFIDEQFF. The CDR3 DNA is TGTGCCAGCAGCTTAGGGACTAGCGGGTTTATAGATGAGCAGTTCTTC.